This TCR beta chain came from a study of blood T cell repertoires in COVID-19. Study information: The origin of the acute and convalescent COVID-19 samples was the United States, Italy and Spain.

In the original processing: Estimation of nucleated cell counts was performed using reference gene primer amplification. Profiling relied on immunoSEQ multiplex PCR, and the TCRdb table lists in-frame clones only, not all of them. V and J calls plus clone size are reproduced from that table; the DNA served to infer D and trimming. The table records around 180,000 clones, about 91% of them present only once. The study assigned cohorts using participant-reported clinical history. Per germline, CDR1 LGHDT and CDR2 YNNKEL (reference sequence). This CDR3 has 16 residues. The germline V and J ends were trimmed by 4 bases and 0 bases, with 13 bases remaining between them.

The V and J genes are TRBV3-1 (or the pseudogene TRBV3-2) and TRBJ1-3; TRBD1 might be the D (5 bases). The sequence came from a woman in her thirties or forties with acute COVID-19. Sequenced sample: PBMCs or T cells enriched from blood (not recorded which). CDR3 coding DNA: TGTGCCAGCAGCCTAAGAATCAGGGTCTCTGGAAACACCATATATTTT. It translates to CASSLRIRVSGNTIYF.